One T cell receptor (beta chain) is described in this entry. Trimming removed 6 bases from V and 7 bases from J; junction bases left unmatched: 12. There are 14 residues in the CDR3. The germline gives CDR1 SEHNR, CDR2 FQNEAQ (reference sequence). Original analysis: Amplifying reference gene primers gave estimates of nucleated cell counts. Libraries were prepared by immunoSEQ multiplex PCR; TCRdb keeps only in-frame clonotypes and omits some of them. That table gives V, J and clone size, and the DNA gave D and trimming. This sample carries roughly 250,000 clones, 70% to 75% of them seen once, and the ten largest clones take about 3.1%. This sample was included in a study of blood T cell repertoires in COVID-19. Across the study: T cells, B-cell-depleted T cells, or PBMCs provided the cDNA or gDNA that served as material.

The sequenced sample was peripheral blood. This sequence joins TRBV7-9 and TRBJ2-7; 7 bases are shared with TRBD1. This receptor was obtained from a woman older than 75 with acute or convalescent COVID-19. CDR3 nucleotide sequence: TGTGCCAGCAGTTTCTCAGGGTCAGGGGGTGAGCAGTACTTC. Its protein product is CASSFSGSGGEQYF.